These 14 T cell receptor beta chains came from one sample sequenced in a study of shared clonotypes between healthy human individuals. Sequencing used immunoSEQ multiplex PCR; TCRdb keeps in-frame clones, though not all of them. The sample includes some 2,500,000 clones, 85% to 95% seen only once; the top ten take 0.37%. The specimen sequenced was naive CD4+ T cells from PBMCs. Stated subset: CD45RA+ positively selected. The receptors originated from a man between 18 and 35 years old in good health. Some clones in this sample may be carry-over from other donors' samples.

The chain recombines TRBV7-9 with TRBJ2-7; D is uncertain. Trimming shortened V by 4 bases and J by 5 bases, and 15 bases separated the two germline ends. There are 14 residues in the CDR3. CDR1 is SEHNR, CDR2 FQNEAQ, per germline (reference sequence). The CDR3 sequence: CASSSDTLRDEQYF. The CDR3 DNA sequence: TGTGCCAGCAGCTCAGACACCCTACGGGACGAGCAGTACTTC.

The V and J genes are TRBV4-3 and TRBJ1-6; the D gene is possibly TRBD1 (5 bases). Trimming removed 4 bases at V and 7 bases at J, with 14 bases between. The CDR3 spans 15 residues. CDR1 is LGHNA, CDR2 YSLEER, per germline. The CDR3 here is CASSRNRDGNSPLHF. As DNA, the CDR3 is TGCGCCAGCAGCCGAAACCGGGACGGGAATTCACCCCTCCACTTT.

This clone was seen a single time. This chain connects TRBV5-4 to TRBJ2-7; weak D call: TRBD1 (5 bases). The length of the CDR3 is 15 residues. CDR1 SGHNT and CDR2 YYREEE come from the germline V gene (reference sequence). V was pared by 0 bases and J by 5 bases, with 15 bases between. The CDR3 nucleotides are TGTGCCAGCAGCTTGGGGGGCAGGGTATCTGACGAGCAGTACTTC. Encoded protein: CASSLGGRVSDEQYF.

J is TRBJ2-7 and V is TRBV14; 12 nucleotides line up with TRBD2. Germline V lookup: CDR1 SGHDN, CDR2 FVKESK. V dropped 2 bases and J dropped 4; count of bases not matched to a gene: 3. The CDR3 loop spans 15 amino acids. The CDR3 is CASSQLAGGRYEQYF. As DNA, the CDR3 is TGTGCCAGCAGCCAACTAGCGGGAGGGAGATACGAGCAGTACTTC.

The chain links TRBV2 to TRBJ2-5; the D is unclear. Trimming left V 5 bases short and J 1 base short, with 11 bases between. Germline loops: CDR1 SNHLY, CDR2 FYNNEI. This CDR3 is 14 amino acids long. The CDR3, as DNA: TGTGCCAGCAGTCCAGCCTCGGTCCAAGAGACCCAGTACTTC. Its translation is CASSPASVQETQYF.

The CDR3 protein is CASQGSSGGELFF. As DNA, the CDR3 is TGTGCCAGCCAAGGCAGTTCGGGCGGGGAGCTGTTTTTT. This chain uses TRBV11-3 with TRBJ2-2; D uncertain. V lost 8 bases and J lost 7, with 14 bases in between. The germline V gene encodes CDR1 SGHNT and CDR2 YENEEA. This CDR3 comprises 13 residues.

This chain links TRBV28 with TRBJ1-1; tentative D call: TRBD1 (6 bases). Germline V gene data show CDR1 as MDHEN and CDR2 as SYDVKM. V was shortened by 6 bases and J by 5 bases, with 19 bases between the two germline ends. The CDR3 contains 15 residues. The CDR3: CASRPKRGFWTEAFF. The CDR3 bases are TGTGCCAGCAGGCCCAAGAGGGGGTTTTGGACTGAAGCTTTCTTT.

CDR3 nucleotides: TGTGCCAGCGGACTAGCGGCCACCGGGGAGCTGTTTTTT. As protein: CASGLAATGELFF. This rearrangement joins TRBV28 to TRBJ2-2; 10 bases are a match to TRBD2. The CDR3 spans 13 residues. Losses at the gene ends were 8 bases for V and 4 bases for J; bases not matched to a gene: 1. The germline V gene encodes CDR1 MDHEN and CDR2 SYDVKM.

This clone has more than one count but fewer than ten. The chain couples TRBV7-2 to TRBJ1-4; D may be TRBD1 (6 bases). This CDR3 comprises 13 residues. Germline V CDR1 and CDR2: SGHTA, FQGNSA. The V and J ends lost 4 bases and 8 bases respectively, with 11 bases between them. The CDR3 reads CASSSTTGEKLFF. The CDR3 DNA is TGTGCCAGCAGCTCAACTACAGGGGAAAAACTGTTTTTT.

V is TRBV10-3 and J is TRBJ1-3; 7 bases agree with TRBD1. After removal of 0 bases from V and 3 bases from J, the junction contained 11 bases not matched to a gene. Looked up from germline, CDR1 is ENHRY and CDR2 is SYGVKD. The CDR3 covers 18 residues. CDR3 residues: CAISESPETGLFGNTIYF. The DNA for the CDR3 is TGTGCCATCAGTGAGTCGCCCGAGACAGGGCTATTTGGAAACACCATATATTTT.

V usage is TRBV7-6 and J usage is TRBJ2-5; tentatively, D is TRBD2 (5 bases). V lost 5 bases and J lost 2, with 15 bases in between. CDR1 SGHVS and CDR2 FNYEAQ come from the germline V gene. This CDR3 has 15 amino acids. CDR3 residues: CASSPPRGGQETQYF. CDR3 sequence (DNA): TGTGCCAGCAGCCCACCCCGCGGCGGGCAAGAGACCCAGTACTTC. The full variable domain, with the rest looked up from reference TRBV7-6 and TRBJ2-5, is GAGVSQSPRYKVTKRGQDVALRCDPISGHVSLYWYRQALGQGPEFLTYFNYEAQQDKSGLPNDRFSAERPEGSISTLTIQRTEQRDSAMYRCASSPPRGGQETQYFGPGTRLLVL.

This chain joins TRBV4-3 and TRBJ2-1; a possible D gene is TRBD2 (6 bases). CDR3 length: 16 amino acids. V gave up 0 bases and J gave up 4 bases, with 13 bases separating them. Per the germline V gene, CDR1 is LGHNA and CDR2 is YSLEER. CDR3 sequence: CASSQEIGSTYNEQFF. The DNA of the CDR3 is TGCGCCAGCAGCCAAGAAATCGGGAGTACGTACAATGAGCAGTTCTTC.

V usage is TRBV27 and J usage is TRBJ1-1; D gene ambiguous. This CDR3 is 13 amino acids long. CDR1 is MNHEY and CDR2 is SMNVEV in the germline V gene (reference sequence). With 5 bases removed from V and 1 base from J, the gap between germline ends came to 8 bases. CDR3 coding DNA: TGTGCCAGCAGTCAACTTTGGAACACTGAAGCTTTCTTT. The encoded protein is CASSQLWNTEAFF.

The count of this clone is one. CDR3 loop: CASSRTSVLSRYEQYF. The CDR3 DNA is TGTGCCAGCTCCAGGACTAGCGTTTTATCCCGCTACGAGCAGTACTTC. The chain recombines TRBV6-6 with TRBJ2-7, with 9 nucleotides matching TRBD2. The length of the CDR3 is 16 residues. The V gene's germline CDR1 is MNHNY and CDR2 SVGAGI (reference sequence). Germline trimming cut 8 bases from V and 3 bases from J; bases unmatched to any gene: 14.